Listed below are T cell receptor beta chains from one sample, sequenced in a study of T-cell memory formation after mild COVID-19. From the 5' RACE reads, TCRdb called clonotypes with MiXCR, one entry per CDR3 protein. The sample lists some 310,000 distinct CDR3 sequences, 20% to 25% occurring once. Sequenced input: PBMCs or a T cell subset sorted from them (not recorded which). The receptors were gathered from a man between 18 and 29 years old who had mild COVID-19 (a few samples of this study predate the infection). Cell type and time point are not known. Both conserved end residues are part of each CDR3. A D gene is named only where the DNA matches it firmly. Clone size is not always given. Where it is, it says once, few, many or a class for expanded clones.

size: .
J: TRBJ1-3
D: .
V: TRBV7-6
CDR3: CASSASYSGNTIYF
DNA: TGTGCCAGCAGCGCTAGCTACTCTGGAAACACCATATATTTT

size: .
J: TRBJ2-5
D: .
V: TRBV3-1
CDR3: CASSQNGETQYF
DNA: TGTGCCAGCAGCCAAAATGGGGAGACCCAGTACTTC

size: .
J: TRBJ1-2
D: .
V: TRBV7-9
CDR3: CASSLGGIFYGYTF
DNA: TGTGCCAGCAGCTTGGGGGGCATATTCTATGGCTACACCTTC

size: few
J: TRBJ2-5
D: TRBD1
V: TRBV5-4
CDR3: CASSPRQGKETQYF
DNA: TGTGCCAGCAGCCCCCGACAGGGAAAAGAGACCCAGTACTTC

size: .
J: TRBJ2-3
D: .
V: TRBV7-2
CDR3: CASSLVLTSTDTQYF
DNA: TGTGCCAGCAGCTTAGTTCTAACTAGCACAGATACGCAGTATTTT

size: few
J: TRBJ2-1
D: .
V: TRBV5-1
CDR3: CASSLEGTIGGFF
DNA: TGCGCCAGCAGCTTGGAGGGAACCATCGGCGGGTTCTTC

size: few
J: TRBJ2-2
D: .
V: TRBV6-6
CDR3: CASSTRGPNTGELFF
DNA: TGTGCCAGCAGTACCCGGGGACCTAACACCGGGGAGCTGTTTTTT

size: .
J: TRBJ1-1
D: .
V: TRBV9
CDR3: CASSVGQINTEAFF
DNA: TGTGCCAGCAGCGTCGGACAGATTAACACTGAAGCTTTCTTT

size: .
J: TRBJ1-5
D: TRBD1
V: TRBV5-6
CDR3: CASSSRDRENQPQHF
DNA: TGTGCCAGCAGCTCTCGGGACAGGGAGAACCAGCCCCAGCATTTT

size: .
J: TRBJ1-6
D: .
V: TRBV20-1
CDR3: CSASRSHSPLHF
DNA: TGCAGTGCTAGTAGGTCCCATTCACCCCTCCACTTT

size: .
J: TRBJ1-1
D: TRBD1
V: TRBV9
CDR3: CASSVGQGDTEAFF
DNA: TGTGCCAGCAGCGTGGGACAGGGGGACACTGAAGCTTTCTTT

size: .
J: TRBJ1-6
D: .
V: TRBV4-1
CDR3: CASSQVEGSYNSPLHF
DNA: TGCGCCAGCAGCCAAGTTGAGGGATCCTATAATTCACCCCTCCACTTT

size: many
J: TRBJ2-3
D: TRBD2
V: TRBV20-1
CDR3: CSARERTSAGDTQYF
DNA: TGCAGTGCTAGAGAAAGGACTAGCGCGGGAGATACGCAGTATTTT

size: few
J: TRBJ1-5
D: .
V: TRBV14
CDR3: CASTSRGRQPQHF
DNA: TGTGCCAGCACAAGCAGGGGTCGTCAGCCCCAGCATTTT

size: .
J: TRBJ1-3
D: .
V: TRBV20-1
CDR3: CSARDWEDTIYF
DNA: TGCAGTGCTAGAGATTGGGAGGACACCATATATTTT

size: .
J: TRBJ2-3
D: .
V: TRBV27
CDR3: CASSLASPFTDTQYF
DNA: TGTGCCAGCAGTTTGGCCAGCCCCTTCACAGATACGCAGTATTTT

size: many
J: TRBJ2-3
D: .
V: TRBV20-1
CDR3: CSAIEGPSADTQYF
DNA: TGCAGTGCTATCGAGGGCCCCTCTGCAGATACGCAGTATTTT

size: few
J: TRBJ1-1
D: .
V: TRBV7-2
CDR3: CASSLVPGRRTNTEAFF
DNA: TGTGCCAGCAGCTTAGTTCCGGGGCGCCGAACGAACACTGAAGCTTTCTTT

size: .
J: TRBJ2-2
D: .
V: TRBV7-6
CDR3: CASSLNIGDTAGELFF
DNA: TGTGCCAGCAGCTTAAATATTGGGGACACGGCCGGGGAGCTGTTTTTT

size: .
J: TRBJ2-3
D: TRBD1
V: TRBV5-1
CDR3: CASSAGTDDTDTQYF
DNA: TGCGCCAGCAGCGCCGGGACAGACGACACAGATACGCAGTATTTT

size: few
J: TRBJ2-3
D: .
V: TRBV4-3
CDR3: CASSLQGTSTDTQYF
DNA: TGCGCCAGCAGCCTACAGGGCACAAGCACAGATACGCAGTATTTT

size: .
J: TRBJ2-6
D: .
V: TRBV20-1
CDR3: CSASVSGSGANVLTF
DNA: TGCAGTGCTAGCGTATCAGGGTCTGGGGCCAACGTCCTGACTTTC

size: few
J: TRBJ2-3
D: .
V: TRBV4-1
CDR3: CASSQGGQGTDTQYF
DNA: TGCGCCAGCAGCCAAGGGGGTCAGGGCACAGATACGCAGTATTTT

size: few
J: TRBJ1-6
D: TRBD1
V: TRBV28
CDR3: CASSAAGRTGENSPLHF
DNA: TGTGCCAGCAGTGCAGCGGGGAGGACAGGGGAGAATTCACCCCTCCACTTT

size: few
J: TRBJ1-2
D: .
V: TRBV15
CDR3: CATSSRRDGLPYGYTF
DNA: TGTGCCACCAGCAGTAGACGGGACGGCCTTCCCTATGGCTACACCTTC

size: .
J: TRBJ1-6
D: TRBD1
V: TRBV7-9
CDR3: CASTSTGDSPLHF
DNA: TGTGCCAGCACCTCGACAGGGGACTCACCCCTCCACTTT

size: few
J: TRBJ2-6
D: .
V: TRBV7-8
CDR3: CASSSFPRTSGANVLTF
DNA: TGTGCCAGCAGCTCTTTCCCACGGACATCTGGGGCCAACGTCCTGACTTTC

size: many
J: TRBJ2-7
D: .
V: TRBV4-1
CDR3: CASSQGFRTRSYEQYF
DNA: TGCGCCAGCAGCCAAGGTTTTCGAACCCGCTCCTACGAGCAGTACTTC

size: few
J: TRBJ1-5
D: TRBD1
V: TRBV19
CDR3: CATEGDRGQMGNQPQHF
DNA: TGTGCCACCGAGGGGGACAGGGGGCAAATGGGCAATCAGCCCCAGCATTTT

size: .
J: TRBJ1-2
D: .
V: TRBV20-1
CDR3: CSASETGHYGYTF
DNA: TGCAGTGCTAGTGAGACAGGCCACTATGGCTACACCTTC

size: .
J: TRBJ1-6
D: .
V: TRBV15
CDR3: CATSRVYGVSPLHF
DNA: TGTGCCACCAGCAGAGTCTACGGGGTTTCACCCCTCCACTTT

size: .
J: TRBJ1-5
D: TRBD1
V: TRBV18
CDR3: CASSRTGNYQPQHF
DNA: TGTGCCAGCTCCCGGACAGGGAATTATCAGCCCCAGCATTTT

size: many
J: TRBJ2-7
D: .
V: TRBV12-3/TRBV12-4
CDR3: CASSHNRDGYEQYF
DNA: TGTGCCAGCAGTCATAACCGGGACGGATACGAGCAGTACTTC

size: .
J: TRBJ2-3
D: TRBD1
V: TRBV2
CDR3: CASEYRGNTDTQYF
DNA: TGTGCCAGTGAGTACAGGGGGAACACAGATACGCAGTATTTT